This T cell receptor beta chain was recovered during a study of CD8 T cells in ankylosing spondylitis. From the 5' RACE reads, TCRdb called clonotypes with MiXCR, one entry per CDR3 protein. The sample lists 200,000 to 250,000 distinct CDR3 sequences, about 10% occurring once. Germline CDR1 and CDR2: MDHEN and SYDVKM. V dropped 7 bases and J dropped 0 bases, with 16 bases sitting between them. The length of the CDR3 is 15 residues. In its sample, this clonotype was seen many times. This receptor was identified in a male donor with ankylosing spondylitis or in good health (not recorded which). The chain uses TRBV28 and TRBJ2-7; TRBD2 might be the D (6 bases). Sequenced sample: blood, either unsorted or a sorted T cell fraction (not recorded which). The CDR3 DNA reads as TGTGCCAGCACCGCCTCACCCGGGAGCTCCTACGAGCAGTACTTC. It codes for CASTASPGSSYEQYF.